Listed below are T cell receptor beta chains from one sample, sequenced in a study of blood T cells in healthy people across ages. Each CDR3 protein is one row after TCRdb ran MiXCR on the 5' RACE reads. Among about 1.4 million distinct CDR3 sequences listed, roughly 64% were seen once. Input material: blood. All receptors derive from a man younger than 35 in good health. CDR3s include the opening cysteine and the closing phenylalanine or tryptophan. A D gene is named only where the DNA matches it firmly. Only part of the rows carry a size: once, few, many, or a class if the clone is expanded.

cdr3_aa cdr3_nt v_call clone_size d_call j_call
CASSEREWGQETQYF TGTGCCAGCAGTGAGCGGGAGTGGGGCCAAGAGACCCAGTACTTC TRBV12-3/TRBV12-4 . TRBD2 TRBJ2-5
CASNWGLAGHLGSGELFF TGCGCCAGCAATTGGGGACTAGCCGGGCATTTGGGGTCCGGGGAGCTGTTTTTT TRBV5-1 . TRBD2 TRBJ2-2
CSATRVGYPYEQYF TGCAGCGCAACTAGGGTCGGCTACCCCTACGAGCAGTACTTC TRBV29-1 few . TRBJ2-7
CASSQDPSREQFF TGCGCCAGCAGCCAAGATCCGTCCCGTGAGCAGTTCTTC TRBV4-1 . . TRBJ2-1
CASSLERQGLGQPQHF TGTGCCAGCAGCTTAGAGAGACAGGGATTAGGTCAGCCCCAGCATTTT TRBV7-2 . TRBD1 TRBJ1-5
CSASQQGAADTQYF TGCAGCGCGTCACAACAGGGGGCGGCAGATACGCAGTATTTT TRBV29-1 few TRBD1 TRBJ2-3
CASLGDPYEQYF TGTGCCAGCTTAGGGGACCCCTACGAGCAGTACTTC TRBV6-2/TRBV6-3 few . TRBJ2-7
CASSQQPGQGTSGANVLTF TGCGCCAGCAGCCAACAACCGGGACAGGGGACTTCTGGGGCCAACGTCCTGACTTTC TRBV4-3 . TRBD1 TRBJ2-6
CSASRADSLKYYGYTF TGCAGTGCTAGTCGGGCAGACAGCCTTAAATACTATGGCTACACCTTC TRBV20-1 . . TRBJ1-2
CASSVAPQRVYEQYF TGTGCCAGCAGCGTAGCCCCCCAGCGGGTCTACGAGCAGTACTTC TRBV9 . . TRBJ2-7
CASSHVPGLAAYNEQFF TGCGCCAGCAGCCACGTCCCGGGACTAGCGGCCTACAATGAGCAGTTCTTC TRBV4-3 once TRBD2 TRBJ2-1
CASTFGTVYGYTF TGTGCCAGCACCTTTGGGACAGTCTATGGCTACACCTTC TRBV7-9 few TRBD1 TRBJ1-2
CSALSFQEDYGYTF TGCAGTGCTCTGTCCTTTCAGGAAGACTATGGCTACACCTTC TRBV20-1 . . TRBJ1-2
CASSPPGQGADTQYF TGTGCCAGCAGCCCACCGGGACAGGGGGCAGATACGCAGTATTTT TRBV4-2 . TRBD1 TRBJ2-3
CSASYRISSYNEQFF TGCAGTGCTAGTTACAGAATCAGCTCCTACAATGAGCAGTTCTTC TRBV20-1 . . TRBJ2-1
CSAGKAGGGADTQYF TGCAGTGCTGGGAAAGCGGGAGGGGGTGCAGATACGCAGTATTTT TRBV20-1 . TRBD2 TRBJ2-3
CASSQATVYEQYF TGTGCCAGCAGCCAAGCGACAGTCTACGAGCAGTACTTC TRBV14 few . TRBJ2-7
CASTLHVGMDTQYF TGTGCCAGCACCCTCCACGTGGGGATGGATACGCAGTATTTT TRBV6-5 . . TRBJ2-3
CSALRSSSGRGAYNEQFF TGCAGCGCCCTCCGGTCGTCTAGCGGGAGGGGGGCCTACAATGAGCAGTTCTTC TRBV29-1 few TRBD2 TRBJ2-1
CASSTKYYEQYF TGTGCCAGCAGCACAAAGTACTACGAGCAGTACTTC TRBV11-2 . . TRBJ2-7
CASSLWDPDTEAFF TGTGCCAGCAGTTTATGGGATCCGGACACTGAAGCTTTCTTT TRBV12-3/TRBV12-4 . . TRBJ1-1
CASSSQGFYTDTQYF TGTGCCAGCAGTTCACAGGGATTCTACACAGATACGCAGTATTTT TRBV27 . . TRBJ2-3
CASSQPEEQFF TGTGCCAGCAGCCAGCCCGAGGAGCAGTTCTTC TRBV12-3/TRBV12-4 . . TRBJ2-1
CASSTDGTPKETQYF TGTGCCAGCAGCACCGACGGGACACCTAAAGAGACCCAGTACTTC TRBV6-1 once . TRBJ2-5
CASSLVGDHANTGELFF TGTGCCAGCAGCTTAGTGGGCGACCACGCGAACACCGGGGAGCTGTTTTTT TRBV11-2 . . TRBJ2-2
CASSFRRGYGYTF TGTGCCAGCAGTTTCCGCAGGGGCTATGGCTACACCTTC TRBV6-2/TRBV6-3 few . TRBJ1-2
CSVGTGRYEQYF TGCAGCGTTGGAACAGGACGCTACGAGCAGTACTTC TRBV29-1 . . TRBJ2-7
CSARVILAGWDEQFF TGCAGTGCTAGAGTCATCCTAGCGGGGTGGGATGAGCAGTTCTTC TRBV20-1 few TRBD2 TRBJ2-1
CASKEGGEKDEQFF TGTGCCAGCAAAGAGGGTGGGGAGAAAGATGAGCAGTTCTTC TRBV6-2/TRBV6-3 . . TRBJ2-1
CSVGDRAKTEAFF TGCAGCGTTGGGGACAGGGCGAAGACTGAAGCTTTCTTT TRBV29-1 few TRBD1 TRBJ1-1
CASSYGGPFTDTQYF TGTGCCAGCAGTTACGGGGGACCCTTCACAGATACGCAGTATTTT TRBV6-5 . . TRBJ2-3
CSAEGGLAGAGDTQYF TGCAGTGCTGAAGGTGGACTAGCGGGAGCGGGGGATACGCAGTATTTT TRBV20-1 . TRBD2 TRBJ2-3
CASSLGLAGDTGELFF TGCGCCAGCAGCTTGGGTCTAGCGGGAGACACCGGGGAGCTGTTTTTT TRBV4-3 . TRBD2 TRBJ2-2
CASSPGLAVQTQYF TGTGCCAGCAGCCCGGGACTAGCTGTGCAGACCCAGTACTTC TRBV7-6 . TRBD2 TRBJ2-5
CASSYQASGQLNTEAFF TGTGCCAGCAGTTATCAGGCGTCAGGACAGCTGAACACTGAAGCTTTCTTT TRBV6-6 once . TRBJ1-1
CASSLVGEEQYF TGTGCCAGCAGCTTAGTGGGGGAGGAGCAGTACTTC TRBV7-2 few . TRBJ2-7
CASRSIDRGGEQYF TGTGCCAGCAGATCTATCGACAGGGGAGGAGAGCAGTACTTC TRBV6-5 . TRBD1 TRBJ2-7
CASSSRGPGRNGYTF TGTGCCAGCAGTTCGAGGGGACCAGGGCGTAATGGCTACACCTTC TRBV27 few . TRBJ1-2
CASGSPGGSLGEQFF TGTGCCAGCGGATCTCCCGGCGGGAGTTTGGGTGAGCAGTTCTTC TRBV6-1 . TRBD2 TRBJ2-1
CASSQGRHREQFF TGTGCCAGCAGTCAGGGACGGCATCGTGAGCAGTTCTTC TRBV12-3/TRBV12-4 . . TRBJ2-1
CATSDPGTDETQYF TGTGCCACCAGTGATCCCGGGACAGACGAGACCCAGTACTTC TRBV24-1 . TRBD1 TRBJ2-5
CASVLDSGIYNEQFF TGTGCCAGCGTCCTAGATAGCGGGATCTACAATGAGCAGTTCTTC TRBV6-2/TRBV6-3 . TRBD2 TRBJ2-1
CASSDSGTSRRWELFF TGTGCCAGCAGTGATAGTGGGACCAGCCGTAGGTGGGAGCTGTTTTTT TRBV25-1 . . TRBJ2-2
CASARQGATSYNYGYTF TGCGCCAGCGCGAGACAGGGGGCAACTTCCTACAACTATGGCTACACCTTC TRBV5-1 . TRBD1 TRBJ1-2